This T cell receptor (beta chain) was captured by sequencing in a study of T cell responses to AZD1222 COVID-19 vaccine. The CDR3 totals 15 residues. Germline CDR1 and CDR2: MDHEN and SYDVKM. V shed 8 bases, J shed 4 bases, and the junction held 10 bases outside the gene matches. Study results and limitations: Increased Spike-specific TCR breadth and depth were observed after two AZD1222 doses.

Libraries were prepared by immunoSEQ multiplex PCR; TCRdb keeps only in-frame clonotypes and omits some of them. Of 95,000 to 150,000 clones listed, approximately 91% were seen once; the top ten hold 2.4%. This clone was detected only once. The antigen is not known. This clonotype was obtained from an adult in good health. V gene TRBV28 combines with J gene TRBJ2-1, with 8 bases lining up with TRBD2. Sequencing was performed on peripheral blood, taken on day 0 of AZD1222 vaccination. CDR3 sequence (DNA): TGTGCCAGCGGTAACAGCGGGAGTTTGTACAATGAGCAGTTCTTC. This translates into CASGNSGSLYNEQFF.